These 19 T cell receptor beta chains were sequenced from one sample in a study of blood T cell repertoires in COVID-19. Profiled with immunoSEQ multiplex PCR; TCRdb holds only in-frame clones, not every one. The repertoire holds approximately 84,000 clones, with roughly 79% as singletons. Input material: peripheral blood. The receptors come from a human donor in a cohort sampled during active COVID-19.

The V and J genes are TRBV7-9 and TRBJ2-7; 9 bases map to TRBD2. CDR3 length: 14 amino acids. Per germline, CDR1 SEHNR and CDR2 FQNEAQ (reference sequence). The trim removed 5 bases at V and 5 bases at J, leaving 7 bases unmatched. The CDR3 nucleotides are TGTGCCAGCAGCGTGGCGGGAGGGTTAAACGAGCAGTACTTC. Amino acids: CASSVAGGLNEQYF.

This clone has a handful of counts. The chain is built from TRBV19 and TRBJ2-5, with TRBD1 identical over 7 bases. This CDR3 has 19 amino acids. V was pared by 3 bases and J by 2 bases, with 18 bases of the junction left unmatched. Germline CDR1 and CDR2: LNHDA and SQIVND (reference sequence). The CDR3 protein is CASSMPWPRDSEKQETQYF. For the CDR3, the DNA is TGTGCCAGTAGTATGCCCTGGCCCCGGGACAGCGAAAAGCAAGAGACCCAGTACTTC. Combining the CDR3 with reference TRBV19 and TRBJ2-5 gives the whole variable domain DGGITQSPKYLFRKEGQNVTLSCEQNLNHDAMYWYRQDPGQGLRLIYYSQIVNDFQKGDIAEGYSVSREKKESFPLTVTSAQKNPTAFYLCASSMPWPRDSEKQETQYFGPGTRLLVL.

CDR3 sequence (DNA): TGTGCCAGCAGTTACGTCCCAGGGGGAGCAGCTTTCTTT. It is translated as CASSYVPGGAAFF. This chain connects TRBV6-5 to TRBJ1-1; the match to TRBD1 covers 7 bases. The CDR3 has 13 amino acids. Per the germline V gene, CDR1 is MNHEY and CDR2 is SVGAGI. V trimming: 2 bases; J trimming: 10 bases; junction bases outside the gene matches: 7.

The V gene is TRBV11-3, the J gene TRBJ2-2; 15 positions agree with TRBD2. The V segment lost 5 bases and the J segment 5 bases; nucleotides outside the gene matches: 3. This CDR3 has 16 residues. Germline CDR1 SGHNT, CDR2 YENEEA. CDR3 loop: CASSKGLAGGTGELFF. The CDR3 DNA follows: TGTGCCAGCAGCAAGGGACTAGCGGGGGGAACCGGGGAGCTGTTTTTT.

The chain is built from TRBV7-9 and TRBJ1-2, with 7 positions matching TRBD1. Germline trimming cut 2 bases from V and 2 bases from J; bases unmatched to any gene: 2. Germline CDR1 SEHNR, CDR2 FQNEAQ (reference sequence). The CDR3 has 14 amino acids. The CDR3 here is CASSLRQGNYGYTF. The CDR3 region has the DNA TGTGCCAGCAGCTTAAGACAGGGAAACTATGGCTACACCTTC.

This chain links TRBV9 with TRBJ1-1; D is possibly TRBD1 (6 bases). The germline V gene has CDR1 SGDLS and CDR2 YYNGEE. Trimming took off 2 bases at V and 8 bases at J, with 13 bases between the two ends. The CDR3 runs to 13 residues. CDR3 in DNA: TGTGCCAGCAGCGTGCAGGGGTTGGGGGAAGCTTTCTTT. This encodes CASSVQGLGEAFF. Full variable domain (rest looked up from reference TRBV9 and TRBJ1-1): DSGVTQTPKHLITATGQRVTLRCSPRSGDLSVYWYQQSLDQGLQFLIQYYNGEERAKGNILERFSAQQFPDLHSELNLSSLELGDSALYFCASSVQGLGEAFFGQGTRLTVV.

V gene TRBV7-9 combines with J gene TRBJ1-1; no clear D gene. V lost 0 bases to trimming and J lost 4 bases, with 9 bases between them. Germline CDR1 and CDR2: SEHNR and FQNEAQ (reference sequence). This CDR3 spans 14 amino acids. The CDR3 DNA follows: TGTGCCAGCAGCTTAGCTGCTTCGAGCACTGAAGCTTTCTTT. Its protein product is CASSLAASSTEAFF.

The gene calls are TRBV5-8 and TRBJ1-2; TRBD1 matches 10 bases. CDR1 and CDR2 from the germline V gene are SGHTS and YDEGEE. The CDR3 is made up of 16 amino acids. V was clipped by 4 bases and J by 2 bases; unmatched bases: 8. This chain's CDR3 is CASSIGGQGGNYGYTF. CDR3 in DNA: TGTGCCAGCAGCATTGGCGGACAGGGGGGAAACTATGGCTACACCTTC.

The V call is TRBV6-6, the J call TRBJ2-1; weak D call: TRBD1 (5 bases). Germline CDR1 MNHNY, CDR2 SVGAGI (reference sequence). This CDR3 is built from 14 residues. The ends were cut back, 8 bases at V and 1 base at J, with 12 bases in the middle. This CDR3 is CASGDRGSYNEQFF. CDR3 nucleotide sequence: TGTGCCAGCGGGGATAGGGGTTCCTACAATGAGCAGTTCTTC.

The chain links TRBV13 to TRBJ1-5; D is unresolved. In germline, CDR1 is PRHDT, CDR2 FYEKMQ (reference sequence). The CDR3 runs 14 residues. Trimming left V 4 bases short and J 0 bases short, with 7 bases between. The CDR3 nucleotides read TGTGCCAGCAGCTCCCCGGGTAGCAATCAGCCCCAGCATTTT. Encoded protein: CASSSPGSNQPQHF.

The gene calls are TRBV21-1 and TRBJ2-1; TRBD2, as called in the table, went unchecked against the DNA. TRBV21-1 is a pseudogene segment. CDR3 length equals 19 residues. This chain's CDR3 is CASSKVDSGGPSSYNEQFF. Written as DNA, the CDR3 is TGTGCCAGCAGCAAAGTAGATAGCGGGGGCCCGAGCTCCTACAATGAGCAGTTCTTC.

As DNA, the CDR3 is TGTGCCAGCAAAGGAGCAGCGGGGGGCAGGGGAACCGGGGAGCTGTTTTTT. This codes for CASKGAAGGRGTGELFF. The chain employs TRBV7-8 and TRBJ2-2, with 9 bases matching TRBD2. CDR3 length equals 17 residues. The V gene's germline CDR1 is SGHVS and CDR2 FQNEAQ. V lost 7 bases, J lost 5 bases, and 14 bases stayed unmatched. Together with reference TRBV7-8 and TRBJ2-2, the CDR3 gives the full variable domain: GAGVSQSPRYKVAKRGQDVALRCDPISGHVSLFWYQQALGQGPEFLTYFQNEAQLDKSGLPSDRFFAERPEGSVSTLKIQRTQQEDSAVYLCASKGAAGGRGTGELFFGEGSRLTVL.

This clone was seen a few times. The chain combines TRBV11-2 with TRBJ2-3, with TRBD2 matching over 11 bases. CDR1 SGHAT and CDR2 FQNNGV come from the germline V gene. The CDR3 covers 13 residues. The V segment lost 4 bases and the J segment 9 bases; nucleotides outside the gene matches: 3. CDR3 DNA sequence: TGTGCCAGCAGCTCATTAGCGGGAGGGACGCAGTATTTT. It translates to CASSSLAGGTQYF.

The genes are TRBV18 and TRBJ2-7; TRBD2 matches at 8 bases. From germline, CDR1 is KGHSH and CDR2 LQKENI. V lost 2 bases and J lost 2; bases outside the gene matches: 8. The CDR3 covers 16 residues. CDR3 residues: CASSPAGGVWAYEQYF. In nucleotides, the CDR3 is TGTGCCAGCTCACCAGCGGGAGGCGTCTGGGCCTACGAGCAGTACTTC.

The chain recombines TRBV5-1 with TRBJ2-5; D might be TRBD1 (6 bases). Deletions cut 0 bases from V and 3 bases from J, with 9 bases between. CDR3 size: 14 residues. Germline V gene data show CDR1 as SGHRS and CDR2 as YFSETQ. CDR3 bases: TGCGCCAGCAGCTTGGCCGGACAGAAAGAGACCCAGTACTTC. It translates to CASSLAGQKETQYF.

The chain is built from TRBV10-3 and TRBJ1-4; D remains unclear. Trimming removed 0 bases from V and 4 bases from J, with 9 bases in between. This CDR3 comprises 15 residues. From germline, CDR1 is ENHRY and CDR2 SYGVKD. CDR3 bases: TGTGCCATCAGTGAGTCCGGGAATTATAATGAAAAACTGTTTTTT. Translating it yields CAISESGNYNEKLFF.

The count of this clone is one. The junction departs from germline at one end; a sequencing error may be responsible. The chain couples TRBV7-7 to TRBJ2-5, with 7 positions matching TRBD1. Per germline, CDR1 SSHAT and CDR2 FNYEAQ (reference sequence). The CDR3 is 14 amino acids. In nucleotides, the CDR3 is TGTGCTAGCAGCCCTTCGGGACAGCAAGAGACCCAGTACTTC. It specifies CASSPSGQQETQYF.

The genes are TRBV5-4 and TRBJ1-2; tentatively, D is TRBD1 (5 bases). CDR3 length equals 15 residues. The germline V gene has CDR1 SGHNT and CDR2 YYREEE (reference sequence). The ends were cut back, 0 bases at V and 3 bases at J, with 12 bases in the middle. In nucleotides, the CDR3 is TGTGCCAGCAGCTTGGCCAACGACAGATACTATGGCTACACCTTC. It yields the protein CASSLANDRYYGYTF.

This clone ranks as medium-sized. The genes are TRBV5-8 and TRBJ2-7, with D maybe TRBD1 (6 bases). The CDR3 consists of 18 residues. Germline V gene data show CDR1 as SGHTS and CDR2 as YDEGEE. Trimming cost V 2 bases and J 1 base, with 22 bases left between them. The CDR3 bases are TGTGCCAGCAGCTTCAGGGACATGGCTGTAGAGCTATCCTACGAGCAGTACTTC. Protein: CASSFRDMAVELSYEQYF.